This TCR beta chain was retrieved from a study of radiotherapy plus CTLA-4 blockade in lung cancer. This CDR3 is 15 amino acids long. CDR1 MDHEN and CDR2 SYDVKM come from the germline V gene. Trimming removed 6 bases from V and 4 bases from J; junction bases left unmatched: 7. Profiling relied on immunoSEQ multiplex PCR, and the TCRdb table lists in-frame clones only, not all of them. The table has around 70,000 clones, around 81% seen once. This receptor was obtained from a human donor with non-small cell lung cancer who had a partial response to radiotherapy plus ipilimumab. The sample was peripheral blood, taken from a patient treated with radiotherapy plus ipilimumab. The V call is TRBV28, the J call TRBJ1-4; TRBD1 aligns across 8 bases. The CDR3 here is CASSLDRADNEKLFF. CDR3 in DNA: TGTGCCAGCAGCCTGGACAGGGCGGATAATGAAAAACTGTTTTTT.